This T cell receptor (beta chain) came from a study of T-cell memory formation after mild COVID-19 (TCRdb year 2021). Concerning the study at large: TCR sequence clusters from the two donors were largely donor specific. T-cell clones expanding and contracting after mild COVID-19 in two donors were tracked by longitudinal TCRalpha and TCRbeta repertoire sequencing. The cohort comprised two young, previously healthy adult volunteers, one female and one male. Paper-wide results and their limitations: Clones contracting from day 15 to 85 had balanced CD4/CD8 phenotypes, while a second wave expanding from day 15 to 37 was biased towards CD4+. Only a couple of mild cases were covered by the study, and larger cohorts that include severe cases with pre-infection samples were considered necessary. Contracting CD4+ clones appeared mostly in the CM and EM memory subsets, whereas CD8+ clones were enriched in EMRA. Some responding clones were detected in pre-infection memory, which suggested that pre-existing cross-reactive memory T cells had joined the SARS-CoV-2 response. The second-wave clones that peaked on day 37 were not confirmed to be SARS-CoV-2 specific.

Ficoll-Paque density gradient centrifugation was used to isolate PBMCs. This clonotype showed up just a few times. Its binding antigen is unknown. The sample holds no much larger clone one base away, and base qualities are not on file. The run used an Illumina NovaSeq 6000. cDNA libraries for TCRalpha and TCRbeta were prepared by 5'RACE using constant-segment primers, with sample barcodes and unique molecular identifiers added. Trizol reagent was used to extract RNA from every sample. Amplification of the libraries took two PCR steps, and the second step added a second sample barcode plus Illumina TruSeq adapters. Libraries were sequenced on an Illumina NovaSeq with 2 x 150 bp paired-end reads. On the authors' methods: Reads were demultiplexed and collapsed into UMI-guided consensus sequences with migec v1.2.7. Using mixcr v2.1.11, UMI consensuses were aligned to TRA and TRB V and J templates and then assembled into clonotypes. Expanded or contracted clonotypes were those called significant by both edgeR and NoisET, with noise models trained on biological replicates. For edgeR calls, the cutoffs were a false discovery rate-adjusted p below 0.01 and a log2 fold-change threshold of 1. As an exploratory analysis of dynamics, PCA with hierarchical clustering was applied to max-normalized trajectories of the 1000 most abundant clonotypes. Separately sequenced CD4+ and CD8+ repertoires were used to assign a CD4 or CD8 phenotype to each responding clone. The public reads were run again by TCRdb, first through fastp at Q25 and then through MiXCR, and only productive beta chains were kept. Rows with one shared CDR3 protein collapse into an entry with the most common genes and DNA. TCRdb's processing, not the authors', yielded these V and J calls. The sample includes fewer than 200,000 distinct CDR3 sequences, with about 22% observed a single time. Roughly 23% of the sample rests with the top ten.

The germline V gene (reference sequence) specifies SEHNR as CDR1 and FQNEAQ as CDR2. The germline ends are 14 bases apart after V is trimmed by 4 bases and J by 10 bases. CDR3 length: 12 amino acids, cysteine to phenylalanine. The entry retains the CDR3 DNA only, 36 bases that are in frame from base 1. This sequence was found in an adult woman who had mild COVID-19 (a few samples of this study predate the infection). The sample titles of this study are shuffled in the database, so cell type and time point are left out; the donor was told from shared clones. Sequencing was carried out using PBMCs or a T cell subset sorted from them (not recorded which). This chain joins TRBV7-9 to TRBJ2-7; D gene: possibly TRBD2, on 5 matching bases. The CDR3 reads as follows: CASSSVSGTQYF. At the DNA level, the sequence is TGTGCCAGCAGCTCCGTATCGGGAACCCAGTACTTC.